These 10 T cell receptor beta chains came from one sample sequenced in a study of shared clonotypes between healthy human individuals. TCRdb keeps only in-frame clones here, not all; method: immunoSEQ multiplex PCR. This sample has about 2.4 million clones, with approximately 94% found just once. Sequencing was carried out using naive CD4+ T cells from PBMCs. Subset defined: CD45RA+ positively selected. Receptors were obtained from a man younger than 35 in good health. Some clones in this sample may be carry-over from other donors' samples.

The chain links TRBV18 to TRBJ2-3; D remains unclear. The V gene's germline CDR1 is KGHSH and CDR2 LQKENI. This CDR3 spans 16 amino acids. V was shortened by 3 bases and J by 3 bases, with 16 bases between the two germline ends. The CDR3 sequence is CASSPPGSRKTDTQYF. In nucleotides, the CDR3 is TGTGCCAGCTCACCTCCCGGGTCGAGAAAAACAGATACGCAGTATTTT.

The genes are TRBV27 and TRBJ1-2, with 7 bases identical to TRBD1. Germline assignment: CDR1 MNHEY and CDR2 SMNVEV (reference sequence). The V segment lost 8 bases and the J segment 7 bases; nucleotides outside the gene matches: 13. The CDR3 is made up of 14 amino acids. The CDR3 DNA is TGTGCCAGCCCACCGCCGGAGGGGGCGAGTGGCTACACCTTC. Translated, it gives CASPPPEGASGYTF.

V usage is TRBV6-5 and J usage is TRBJ1-2; D remains unclear. The CDR3 consists of 15 residues. The germline gives CDR1 MNHEY, CDR2 SVGAGI. Trimming left V 0 bases short and J 6 bases short, with 14 bases between. The CDR3 bases are TGTGCCAGCAGTTACTCGATGATGAGGAGGGATGGCTACACCTTC. This translates into CASSYSMMRRDGYTF.

The rearrangement links TRBV5-6 to TRBJ2-5, with D hard to call. Trimming pared 4 bases from V and 7 bases from J, leaving 17 bases between. Germline CDR1 SGHDT, CDR2 YYEEEE. The CDR3 has 14 amino acids. CDR3 bases: TGTGCCAGCAGCCCGAACAGAGGACGAGGGACCCAGTACTTC. It encodes CASSPNRGRGTQYF.

This clone was observed a few times. The chain has TRBV5-1 and TRBJ1-1; tentatively, D is TRBD1 (6 bases). V shed 4 bases and J shed 4 bases, with 17 bases lying between them. In germline, CDR1 is SGHRS, CDR2 YFSETQ. The CDR3 loop spans 15 amino acids. CDR3 region: CASSPQTGSGTEAFF. The DNA for the CDR3 is TGCGCCAGCAGCCCCCAGACAGGAAGTGGCACTGAAGCTTTCTTT.

The chain employs TRBV10-3 and TRBJ2-2, with 12 bases identical to TRBD2. The germline V gene encodes CDR1 ENHRY and CDR2 SYGVKD. The J segment lost 1 base and the V segment lost 6 bases, leaving 3 bases of the junction unmatched. The CDR3 consists of 16 residues. The CDR3 sequence: CAIRRTSGENTGELFF. CDR3 sequence (DNA): TGTGCCATCAGACGGACTAGCGGGGAGAACACCGGGGAGCTGTTTTTT.

This chain uses TRBV7-9 with TRBJ2-1; TRBD2 aligns across 11 bases. Germline CDR1 SEHNR, CDR2 FQNEAQ (reference sequence). The ends lost 7 bases at V and 8 bases at J; junction bases unmatched: 4. CDR3 size: 13 residues. The CDR3 spells CASTRLAGHEQFF. The CDR3 nucleotides are TGTGCCAGCACCAGACTAGCGGGACATGAGCAGTTCTTC.

This clone appeared a single time. This chain uses TRBV7-2 with TRBJ2-6; D remains unclear. Per the germline V gene, CDR1 is SGHTA and CDR2 is FQGNSA. V lost 2 bases and J 8 bases, leaving 25 bases between the germline ends. The CDR3 is made up of 19 amino acids. This CDR3 is CASSLLLFSIGWDSNVLTF. As DNA, the CDR3 is TGTGCCAGCAGCTTATTACTGTTTAGTATAGGGTGGGATTCCAACGTCCTGACTTTC.

This clone was seen a single time. This chain uses TRBV28 with TRBJ2-4; TRBD2 is a possible D gene (6 bases). Germline V gene data show CDR1 as MDHEN and CDR2 as SYDVKM. V lost 2 bases and J 5 bases, leaving 13 bases between the germline ends. CDR3 length equals 15 residues. The CDR3 loop reads CASSLMGSGENIQYF. In DNA form, the CDR3 reads TGTGCCAGCAGTTTAATGGGATCGGGAGAAAACATTCAGTACTTC.

This chain links TRBV14 with TRBJ2-7, with TRBD1 identical over 9 bases. This CDR3 is built from 16 residues. Germline CDR1 SGHDN, CDR2 FVKESK. Germline trimming cut 4 bases from V and 0 bases from J; bases unmatched to any gene: 7. Here the CDR3 reads CASSRLGQGSSYEQYF. The CDR3 nucleotides read TGTGCCAGCAGCCGATTGGGACAGGGTAGCTCCTACGAGCAGTACTTC.